The 26 T cell receptor beta chains reported below all come from one sample, sequenced in a study of blood T cell repertoires in COVID-19. Clones were sequenced by immunoSEQ multiplex PCR, and TCRdb holds only the in-frame ones, with some missing. The table includes over 250,000 clones, 75% to 90% detected once. Source material: peripheral blood. Receptors were obtained from a man between 45 and 60 years old with acute or convalescent COVID-19.

The chain couples TRBV30 to TRBJ1-5; no clear D. CDR3 length: 13 amino acids. Germline CDR1 reads GTSNPN; CDR2 reads SVGIG (reference sequence). V lost 2 bases and J 7 bases, leaving 12 bases between the germline ends. The CDR3 loop reads CAWSPLGSQPQHF. The DNA of the CDR3 is TGTGCCTGGAGTCCCCTAGGATCCCAGCCCCAGCATTTT.

V is TRBV27 and J is TRBJ1-1; 7 bases are shared with TRBD1. V lost 3 bases to trimming and J lost 1 base; unmatched junction nucleotides: 11. CDR3 length equals 17 residues. CDR1 is MNHEY and CDR2 is SMNVEV in the germline V gene (reference sequence). CDR3 protein: CASSFQGQLARNTEAFF. In nucleotides, the CDR3 is TGTGCCAGCAGTTTCCAGGGACAGCTAGCCCGGAACACTGAAGCTTTCTTT.

The chain has TRBV24-1 and TRBJ1-5, with 7 bases fitting TRBD1. CDR1 is KGHDR and CDR2 is SFDVKD in the germline V gene. V shed 4 bases, J shed 4 bases, and the junction held 6 bases outside the gene matches. The CDR3 is 15 amino acids. CDR3: CATSEKGAGNQPQHF. Written as DNA, the CDR3 is TGTGCCACCAGTGAAAAGGGGGCCGGTAATCAGCCCCAGCATTTT.

The rearrangement links TRBV2 to TRBJ1-1; 9 positions agree with TRBD1. The length of the CDR3 is 13 residues. The V segment lost 6 bases and the J segment 1 base; nucleotides outside the gene matches: 0. Germline V lookup: CDR1 SNHLY, CDR2 FYNNEI. The CDR3 DNA sequence: TGTGCCAGCAGGGGACAGGGGAACACTGAAGCTTTCTTT. It encodes CASRGQGNTEAFF.

As DNA, the CDR3 is TGTGCCAGCAGCCCCCGACAGGGCGAAGAGACCCAGTACTTC. Translating it yields CASSPRQGEETQYF. The chain combines TRBV9 with TRBJ2-5, with 7 bases identical to TRBD1. The junction had 6 bases not matched to a gene; V was cut back by 4 bases and J by 3 bases. Germline-derived CDR1 and CDR2 are SGDLS and YYNGEE. The CDR3 is made up of 14 amino acids. The whole variable domain, remainder taken from reference TRBV9 and TRBJ2-5, is DSGVTQTPKHLITATGQRVTLRCSPRSGDLSVYWYQQSLDQGLQFLIQYYNGEERAKGNILERFSAQQFPDLHSELNLSSLELGDSALYFCASSPRQGEETQYFGPGTRLLVL.

This clone showed up just a few times. The J gene is TRBJ1-1, the V gene TRBV27; TRBD1 is a possible D gene (6 bases). Germline-derived CDR1 and CDR2 are MNHEY and SMNVEV (reference sequence). Trimming cost V 2 bases and J 1 base, with 11 bases left between them. The length of the CDR3 is 15 residues. The DNA for the CDR3 is TGTGCCAGCAGTTTACGTACGACAGGGAACACTGAAGCTTTCTTT. Protein sequence: CASSLRTTGNTEAFF.

This chain links TRBV6-6 with TRBJ1-5; D is ambiguous. Trimming left V 6 bases short and J 0 bases short, with 3 bases between. The germline V gene has CDR1 MNHNY and CDR2 SVGAGI (reference sequence). The CDR3 sequence is 12 residues long. The CDR3 sequence is CASRYSNQPQHF. In DNA form, the CDR3 reads TGTGCCAGCAGATATAGCAATCAGCCCCAGCATTTT.

The chain employs TRBV6-6 and TRBJ1-2, with a possible D match to TRBD1 (5 bases). Germline lookup yields CDR1 MNHNY and CDR2 SVGAGI (reference sequence). Trimming took 7 bases from V and 7 from J, leaving 19 bases between them. The CDR3 runs to 14 residues. The DNA for the CDR3 is TGTGCCAGCACCCAAGCCGGCAGGGATAGTGGCTACACCTTC. Protein sequence: CASTQAGRDSGYTF.

The chain combines TRBV25-1 with TRBJ2-7; 7 bases line up with TRBD1. CDR1 is MGHDK, CDR2 SYGVNS, per germline. This CDR3 is 15 amino acids long. Unmatched junction bases numbered 7, after V lost 1 base and J lost 4 bases. CDR3 nucleotide sequence: TGTGCCAGCAGTGAATTCGCAGGGGGTGGGTACGAGCAGTACTTC. Protein: CASSEFAGGGYEQYF.

The chain employs TRBV3-1 (or the pseudogene TRBV3-2) and TRBJ1-1; D is possibly TRBD1 (5 bases). The V end lost 2 bases, the J end lost 1 base, and 8 bases lay between the germline ends. In germline, CDR1 is LGHDT, CDR2 YNNKEL (reference sequence). This CDR3 is built from 14 residues. CDR3 amino acids: CASSQLTENTEAFF. DNA for the CDR3: TGTGCCAGCAGCCAATTGACAGAGAACACTGAAGCTTTCTTT.

The rearrangement uses TRBV10-2 and TRBJ2-2; possible D gene TRBD1, 5 bases. This CDR3 has 13 residues. Germline CDR1 reads WSHSY; CDR2 reads SAAADI. The V end was cut by 7 bases, the J end by 0 bases, with 6 bases between. CDR3 region: CASTTANTGELFF. The CDR3 DNA is TGCGCCAGCACGACAGCGAACACCGGGGAGCTGTTTTTT.

The V gene is TRBV4-2, the J gene TRBJ2-1, with 7 bases fitting TRBD2. The V segment lost 0 bases and the J segment 9 bases; nucleotides outside the gene matches: 2. This CDR3 spans 13 amino acids. Germline V CDR1 and CDR2: LGHNA, YNFKEQ. The CDR3 spells CASSQDGGVEQFF. In DNA form, the CDR3 reads TGTGCCAGCAGCCAAGATGGGGGGGTTGAGCAGTTCTTC.

The V call is TRBV4-1, the J call TRBJ2-3, with 9 bases that match TRBD2. Germline CDR1 and CDR2: MGHRA and YSYEKL. This CDR3 has 15 residues. Losses at the gene ends were 4 bases for V and 6 bases for J; bases not matched to a gene: 8. Here the CDR3 reads CASSPQTSGIDTQYF. CDR3 coding DNA: TGCGCCAGCAGCCCGCAGACTAGCGGTATTGATACGCAGTATTTT.

V usage is TRBV7-3 and J usage is TRBJ2-7, with TRBD1 matching over 10 bases. The CDR3 runs to 15 residues. Germline V lookup: CDR1 SGHTA, CDR2 FQGTGA. V was pared by 5 bases and J by 7 bases, with 11 bases of the junction left unmatched. Here the CDR3 DNA reads TGTGCCAGCAGCGAGGGACAGGGGCCTCGTAGGGAGCAGTACTTC. Protein product: CASSEGQGPRREQYF.

The J gene is TRBJ1-6, the V gene TRBV10-3; no reliable D call. Germline-derived CDR1 and CDR2 are ENHRY and SYGVKD. The CDR3 consists of 13 residues. The V end lost 3 bases, the J end lost 7 bases, and 7 bases lay between the germline ends. CDR3 sequence: CAISEQPNSPLHF. DNA of the CDR3: TGTGCCATCAGTGAACAGCCAAATTCACCCCTCCACTTT.

The rearrangement links TRBV6-4 to TRBJ1-5; possibly TRBD1 for D (5 bases). There are 14 residues in the CDR3. The V end lost 3 bases, the J end lost 7 bases, and 13 bases lay between the germline ends. Germline V gene sequence: CDR1 MRHNA, CDR2 SNTAGT. The CDR3, as DNA: TGTGCCAGCAGTGAGTCGGAGGGGTCACAGCCCCAGCATTTT. Encoded protein: CASSESEGSQPQHF.

The V and J genes are TRBV11-2 and TRBJ1-1; D gene uncertain. This CDR3 comprises 12 residues. The V end lost 1 base, the J end lost 10 bases, and 10 bases lay between the germline ends. Germline lookup yields CDR1 SGHAT and CDR2 FQNNGV. CDR3 in amino acids: CASSLGRVGAFF. The DNA for the CDR3 is TGTGCCAGCAGCTTAGGGAGGGTCGGAGCTTTCTTT.

V is TRBV7-3 and J is TRBJ2-5; 7 bases match TRBD2. CDR1 and CDR2 from the germline V gene are SGHTA and FQGTGA. The CDR3 is 15 amino acids. The trim removed 4 bases at V and 4 bases at J, leaving 9 bases unmatched. CDR3 protein: CASSSLGGGTETQYF. Written as DNA, the CDR3 is TGTGCCAGCAGCTCCCTGGGGGGGGGAACAGAGACCCAGTACTTC. Looking up the rest from reference TRBV7-3 and TRBJ2-5 gives the full variable domain: GAGVSQTPSNKVTEKGKYVELRCDPISGHTALYWYRQSLGQGPEFLIYFQGTGAADDSGLPNDRFFAVRPEGSVSTLKIQRTERGDSAVYLCASSSLGGGTETQYFGPGTRLLVL.

CDR3 DNA: TGTGCCAGCAGCCGCCGCAGCGGGGGGAATGAGACCCAGTACTTC. Residues: CASSRRSGGNETQYF. The rearrangement joins TRBV7-9 to TRBJ2-5; TRBD2 matches at 9 bases. V gave up 5 bases and J gave up 5 bases; unmatched junction bases: 9. The CDR3 is 15 amino acids. Germline-derived CDR1 and CDR2 are SEHNR and FQNEAQ (reference sequence).

The chain carries TRBV5-4 and TRBJ1-2; 9 bases match TRBD1. Looked up from germline, CDR1 is SGHNT and CDR2 is YYREEE (reference sequence). The CDR3 spans 15 residues. J lost 8 bases, V lost 4 bases, and 12 bases had no gene match. CDR3 nucleotide sequence: TGTGCCAGCAGCGAGGGGACAGGGAGTGTCGACGGCTACACCTTC. The encoded protein is CASSEGTGSVDGYTF. The complete variable domain, with remaining parts taken from reference TRBV5-4 and TRBJ1-2, reads ETGVTQSPTHLIKTRGQQVTLRCSSQSGHNTVSWYQQALGQGPQFIFQYYREEENGRGNFPPRFSGLQFPNYSSELNVNALELDDSALYLCASSEGTGSVDGYTFGSGTRLTVV.

This chain joins TRBV11-3 and TRBJ1-1; D remains unclear. CDR1 is SGHNT and CDR2 is YENEEA in the germline V gene. The CDR3 runs to 13 residues. V was trimmed by 2 bases and J by 1 base, leaving 5 bases between them. The CDR3 bases are TGTGCCAGCAGCTTATACAGGAACACTGAAGCTTTCTTT. The encoded protein is CASSLYRNTEAFF. Together with reference TRBV11-3 and TRBJ1-1, the CDR3 gives the full variable domain: EAGVVQSPRYKIIEKKQPVAFWCNPISGHNTLYWYLQNLGQGPELLIRYENEEAVDDSQLPKDRFSAERLKGVDSTLKIQPAELGDSAVYLCASSLYRNTEAFFGQGTRLTVV.

V is TRBV29-1 and J is TRBJ2-5; 9 nucleotides align to TRBD2. The CDR3 sequence is 13 residues long. Germline loops: CDR1 SQVTM, CDR2 ANQGSEA. The J segment lost 5 bases and the V segment lost 5 bases, leaving 6 bases of the junction unmatched. DNA for the CDR3: TGCAGCGTTTTAGCGGGGGTGAGGGAGACCCAGTACTTC. This translates into CSVLAGVRETQYF.

As regards this clone: Other DNA sequences in the sample encode the same CDR3. The chain employs TRBV5-4 and TRBJ1-3; TRBD1 matches 7 bases. The germline V gene encodes CDR1 SGHNT and CDR2 YYREEE (reference sequence). V lost 2 bases to trimming and J lost 2 bases; unmatched junction nucleotides: 1. The CDR3 totals 14 residues. The CDR3 DNA follows: TGTGCCAGCAGCTTACAGGGGACTGGAAACACCATATATTTT. Translating it yields CASSLQGTGNTIYF. Supplemented by reference TRBV5-4 and TRBJ1-3, the full variable domain reads ETGVTQSPTHLIKTRGQQVTLRCSSQSGHNTVSWYQQALGQGPQFIFQYYREEENGRGNFPPRFSGLQFPNYSSELNVNALELDDSALYLCASSLQGTGNTIYFGEGSWLTVV.

This clone was detected only once. One junction end disagrees with the germline gene, perhaps due to a read error. The rearrangement uses TRBV10-1 and TRBJ2-3; D possibly corresponds to TRBD2 (7 bases). The length of the CDR3 is 14 residues. Per the germline V gene, CDR1 is WNHNN and CDR2 is SYGVQD (reference sequence). CDR3 sequence reads: CASRKGGSTDTQYF. The CDR3 coding sequence is TGCGCCAGCAGGAAGGGGGGGAGCACGGATACGCAGTATTTT.

V and J are TRBV7-8 and TRBJ2-1, with 14 bases that match TRBD2. CDR1 is SGHVS, CDR2 FQNEAQ, per germline. The CDR3 consists of 17 residues. V shed 5 bases and J 8 bases; nucleotides not matched to a gene: 11. The CDR3 nucleotides read TGTGCCAGCAGCCCCGGGACTAGCGGGGGCCCCCGGGATGAGCAGTTCTTC. This translates into CASSPGTSGGPRDEQFF.

The chain carries TRBV5-6 and TRBJ1-2; D possibly corresponds to TRBD1 (5 bases). The CDR3 totals 13 residues. Germline V CDR1 and CDR2: SGHDT, YYEEEE. V lost 5 bases and J lost 6, with 14 bases in between. CDR3 residues: CASRPGLFDGYTF. CDR3 sequence (DNA): TGTGCCAGCAGGCCGGGACTTTTTGATGGCTACACCTTC.